This TCR beta chain was recovered during a study of blood T cell repertoires in COVID-19. Study summary: Acute-phase and convalescent COVID-19 samples originated in the United States, Italy and Spain. PBMCs, B-cell-depleted T cells, or T cells were the source of the cDNA or gDNA that made up the material.

Original processing methods: Amplification from reference gene primers served as the basis for estimated nucleated cell counts. Measured with immunoSEQ multiplex PCR; TCRdb has only the in-frame clones, and not every one. That table supplies the V and J calls and clone size; D and trimming were determined from the DNA. The table records about 250,000 clones, approximately 92% of them present only once. The CDR3 spans 13 residues. J lost 13 bases, V lost 5 bases, and 11 bases had no gene match. This sequence was found in a woman aged 40 to 50 who had recovered from COVID-19. V and J are TRBV12-3 or TRBV12-4 and TRBJ1-2, with 9 bases matching TRBD1. The specimen was peripheral blood. In nucleotides, the CDR3 is TGTGCCAGCAGTGGTTGGACAGGGGAGGGCCTCACCTTC. Protein sequence: CASSGWTGEGLTF.